This T cell receptor (beta chain) appears in the sequencing data of a study of CD8 T cells in ankylosing spondylitis. The sample holds a few counts of this clonotype. TCRdb passed the 5' RACE reads through MiXCR, listing each CDR3 protein once. The table lists approximately 190,000 distinct CDR3 sequences, approximately 12% of them singletons. Sequenced input: blood, either unsorted or a sorted T cell fraction (not recorded which). The TCR sequence derives from a female donor with ankylosing spondylitis or in good health (not recorded which).

CDR3 region: CASSLSGGRGGEKLFF. Written as DNA, the CDR3 is TGTGCCAGCAGCTTAAGTGGCGGCAGGGGAGGTGAAAAACTGTTTTTT. The chain is built from TRBV7-2 and TRBJ1-4; TRBD1 might be the D (6 bases). The CDR3 has 16 amino acids. V shed 2 bases and J shed 7 bases, with 17 bases lying between them. The germline V gene has CDR1 SGHTA and CDR2 FQGNSA. Filled out from reference TRBV7-2 and TRBJ1-4, the complete variable domain reads GAGVSQSPSNKVTEKGKDVELRCDPISGHTALYWYRQSLGQGLEFLIYFQGNSAPDKSGLPSDRFSAERTGGSVSTLTIQRTQQEDSAVYLCASSLSGGRGGEKLFFGSGTQLSVL.